This TCR beta chain was obtained from a study of shared clonotypes between healthy human individuals. Overall study findings and caveats: Memory subsets generally showed smaller estimated richness than naive subsets did.

Splitting of each subset's genomic DNA was done evenly across several immunoSEQ plates. The method was immunoSEQ multiplex PCR; TCRdb's version includes in-frame clones alone and lacks a portion of them. The sample contains about 870,000 clones, around 93% of which appear only once. This CDR3 is 13 amino acids long. Germline V gives CDR1 MNHEY, CDR2 SMNVEV (reference sequence). V was trimmed by 9 bases and J by 1 base, leaving 7 bases between them. Remarks on this clone: Its antigen is undetermined.

Terminally differentiated effector memory CD45RA+ cells were excluded from the naive CD8 cells, which were CD45RO-negative and positively selected for CCR7. The chain employs TRBV27 and TRBJ2-6; no definite D call. Sequenced input: naive CD8+ T cells sorted from blood. The clonotype originates from a man aged 25 to 45 in good health. The CDR3 DNA is TGTGCCAGTGGGGATTCTGGGGCCAACGTCCTGACTTTC. Residues: CASGDSGANVLTF.